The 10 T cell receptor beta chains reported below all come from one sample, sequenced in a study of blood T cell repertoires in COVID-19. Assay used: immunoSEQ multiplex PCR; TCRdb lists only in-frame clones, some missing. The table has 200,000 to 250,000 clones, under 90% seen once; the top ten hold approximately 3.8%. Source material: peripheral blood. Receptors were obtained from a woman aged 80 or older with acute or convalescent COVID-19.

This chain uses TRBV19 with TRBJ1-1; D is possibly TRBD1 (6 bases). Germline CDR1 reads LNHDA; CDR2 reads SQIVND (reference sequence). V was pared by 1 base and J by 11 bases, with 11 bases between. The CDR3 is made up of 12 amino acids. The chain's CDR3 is CASSIVQGRAFF. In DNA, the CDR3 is TGTGCCAGTAGTATAGTACAGGGTCGGGCTTTCTTT.

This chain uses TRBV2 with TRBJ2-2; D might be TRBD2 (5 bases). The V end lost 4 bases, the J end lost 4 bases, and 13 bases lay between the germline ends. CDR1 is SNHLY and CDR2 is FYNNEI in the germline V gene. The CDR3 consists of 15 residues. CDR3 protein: CASSGAGRGTGELFF. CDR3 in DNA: TGTGCCAGCAGTGGGGCAGGCCGGGGCACCGGGGAGCTGTTTTTT.

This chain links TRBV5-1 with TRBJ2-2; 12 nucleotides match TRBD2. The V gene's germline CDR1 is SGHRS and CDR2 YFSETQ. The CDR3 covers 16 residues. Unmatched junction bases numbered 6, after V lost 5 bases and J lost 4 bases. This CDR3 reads CASRLGTSGFTGELFF. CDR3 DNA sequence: TGCGCCAGCAGACTAGGGACTAGCGGGTTCACCGGGGAGCTGTTTTTT.

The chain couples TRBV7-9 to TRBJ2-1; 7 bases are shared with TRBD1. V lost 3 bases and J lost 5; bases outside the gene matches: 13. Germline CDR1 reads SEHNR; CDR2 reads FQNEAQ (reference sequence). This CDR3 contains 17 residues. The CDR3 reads CASSFAGTEGRDNEQFF. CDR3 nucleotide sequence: TGTGCCAGCAGCTTTGCCGGGACAGAGGGTAGGGACAATGAGCAGTTCTTC.

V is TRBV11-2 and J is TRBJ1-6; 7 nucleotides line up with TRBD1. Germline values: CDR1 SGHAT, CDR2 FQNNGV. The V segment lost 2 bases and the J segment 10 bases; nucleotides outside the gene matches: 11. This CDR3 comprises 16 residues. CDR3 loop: CASSLTIQGSGSPLHF. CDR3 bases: TGTGCCAGCAGCTTAACCATACAGGGGTCGGGATCACCCCTCCACTTT.

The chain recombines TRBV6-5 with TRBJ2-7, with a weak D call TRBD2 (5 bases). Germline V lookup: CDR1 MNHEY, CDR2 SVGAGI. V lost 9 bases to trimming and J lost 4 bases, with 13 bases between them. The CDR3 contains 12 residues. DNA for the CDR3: TGTGCCAGTTCGAGGGATAGGTACGAGCAGTACTTC. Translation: CASSRDRYEQYF.

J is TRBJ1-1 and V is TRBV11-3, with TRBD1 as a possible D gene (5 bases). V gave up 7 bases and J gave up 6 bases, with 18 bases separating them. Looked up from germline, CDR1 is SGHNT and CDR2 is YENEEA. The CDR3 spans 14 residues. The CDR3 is CASIGGVPLSEAFF. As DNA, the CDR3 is TGTGCCAGCATTGGGGGGGTTCCTCTCTCTGAAGCTTTCTTT.

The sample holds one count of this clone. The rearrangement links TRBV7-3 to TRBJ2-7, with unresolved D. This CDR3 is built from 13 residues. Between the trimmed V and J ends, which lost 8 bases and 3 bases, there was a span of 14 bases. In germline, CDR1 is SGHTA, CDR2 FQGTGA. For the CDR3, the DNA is TGTGCCAGCGCATCCGATCCGAGCTACGAGCAGTACTTC. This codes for CASASDPSYEQYF.

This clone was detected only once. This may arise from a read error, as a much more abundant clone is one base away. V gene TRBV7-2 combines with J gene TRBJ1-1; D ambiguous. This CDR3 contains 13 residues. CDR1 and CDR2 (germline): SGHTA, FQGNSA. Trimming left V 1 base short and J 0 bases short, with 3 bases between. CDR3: CASSLVVNTEAFF. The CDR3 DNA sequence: TGTGCCAGCAGCTTAGTCGTGAACACTGAAGCTTTCTTT.

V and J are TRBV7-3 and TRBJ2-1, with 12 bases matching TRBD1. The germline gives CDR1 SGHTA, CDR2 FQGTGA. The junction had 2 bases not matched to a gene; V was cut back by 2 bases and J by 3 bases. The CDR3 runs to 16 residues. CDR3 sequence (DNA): TGTGCCAGCAGCTTAGGGACAGGGGGCCTCTACAATGAGCAGTTCTTC. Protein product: CASSLGTGGLYNEQFF.